These 28 T cell receptor beta chains were all obtained from the same sample, sequenced in a study of blood T cell repertoires in COVID-19. Libraries were prepared by immunoSEQ multiplex PCR; TCRdb keeps only in-frame clonotypes and omits some of them. Of 150,000 to 200,000 clones in the sample, around 85% were seen once. Source material: peripheral blood. These receptors all come from a man over 45 who had recovered from COVID-19.

CDR3 protein: CASTRQSPNTEAFF. In DNA, the CDR3 is TGTGCCAGCACCCGACAGTCCCCGAACACTGAAGCTTTCTTT. This rearrangement joins TRBV7-8 to TRBJ1-1, with TRBD1 as a possible D gene (5 bases). The CDR3 totals 14 residues. V was clipped by 7 bases and J by 1 base, with 13 bases between them. Germline CDR1 reads SGHVS; CDR2 reads FQNEAQ.

The chain uses TRBV6-6 and TRBJ2-3; D unclear. V dropped 5 bases and J dropped 4 bases, with 13 bases sitting between them. The CDR3 runs 14 residues. Germline V gives CDR1 MNHNY, CDR2 SVGAGI (reference sequence). CDR3 sequence: CASSGFLAADTQYF. CDR3 in DNA: TGTGCCAGCAGTGGCTTTTTGGCAGCAGATACGCAGTATTTT.

The V call is TRBV5-1, the J call TRBJ2-6; tentative D call: TRBD2 (6 bases). Deletions cut 0 bases from V and 0 bases from J, with 10 bases between. The CDR3 length is 17 residues. Per germline, CDR1 SGHRS and CDR2 YFSETQ. The CDR3 loop is CASSLAWGGSGANVLTF. For the CDR3, the DNA is TGCGCCAGCAGCTTGGCCTGGGGAGGCTCTGGGGCCAACGTCCTGACTTTC. The variable domain in full, completed from reference TRBV5-1 and TRBJ2-6, reads KAGVTQTPRYLIKTRGQQVTLSCSPISGHRSVSWYQQTPGQGLQFLFEYFSETQRNKGNFPGRFSGRQFSNSRSEMNVSTLELGDSALYLCASSLAWGGSGANVLTFGAGSRLTVL.

This clone was observed a handful of times. The V and J genes are TRBV5-5 and TRBJ2-1, with 9 bases fitting TRBD1. With V trimmed by 4 bases and J by 0 bases, 14 bases remained unmatched. The germline CDR1 and CDR2 sequences are SGHKS and YYEKEE (reference sequence). The CDR3 spans 19 residues. The CDR3 loop reads CASSGGRRTGAISYNEQFF. The CDR3, as DNA: TGTGCCAGCAGCGGAGGGCGGAGGACAGGGGCGATCTCCTACAATGAGCAGTTCTTC.

The chain combines TRBV9 with TRBJ2-1; maybe TRBD2 (5 bases). Germline V lookup: CDR1 SGDLS, CDR2 YYNGEE. Trimming took off 0 bases at V and 5 bases at J, with 15 bases between the two ends. This CDR3 contains 16 residues. The CDR3 spells CASSVERWEIDNEQFF. CDR3 DNA sequence: TGTGCCAGCAGCGTAGAGAGGTGGGAGATCGACAATGAGCAGTTCTTC.

J is TRBJ2-6 and V is TRBV11-2; D unclear. This CDR3 is 18 amino acids long. V shed 7 bases and J shed 0 bases, with 19 bases lying between them. Germline CDR1 and CDR2: SGHAT and FQNNGV. The CDR3 is CASKRYGETNSGANVLTF. DNA of the CDR3: TGTGCCAGCAAGAGGTACGGCGAAACTAACTCTGGGGCCAACGTCCTGACTTTC.

The J gene is TRBJ2-7, the V gene TRBV9; 10 nucleotides line up with TRBD2. With 4 bases clipped from V and 6 bases from J, the junction kept 13 bases outside the gene matches. This CDR3 is built from 16 residues. Germline V gives CDR1 SGDLS, CDR2 YYNGEE. The CDR3 sequence: CASSPNQREGNPEQYF. The CDR3 DNA follows: TGTGCCAGCAGCCCCAACCAGCGGGAGGGCAATCCCGAGCAGTACTTC.

CDR3: CASSLAGLTQYF. CDR3 coding DNA: TGTGCCAGCAGCTTGGCCGGTCTTACGCAGTATTTT. This chain links TRBV5-6 with TRBJ2-3, with D uncertain. Between the trimmed V and J ends, which lost 0 bases and 8 bases, there was a span of 7 bases. CDR3 length equals 12 residues. From germline, CDR1 is SGHDT and CDR2 YYEEEE.

This chain links TRBV9 with TRBJ2-2; 16 nucleotides align to TRBD2. V lost 2 bases and J lost 2; bases outside the gene matches: 9. Germline V gives CDR1 SGDLS, CDR2 YYNGEE. This CDR3 region has 20 residues. The CDR3 DNA sequence: TGTGCCAGCAGCGTTCCGCCCGGGACTAGCGGGAGGGCCAACACCGGGGAGCTGTTTTTT. Its translation is CASSVPPGTSGRANTGELFF.

The chain recombines TRBV6-5 with TRBJ2-2; possible D gene TRBD1, 6 bases. This CDR3 region has 14 residues. V was shortened by 7 bases and J by 6 bases, with 15 bases between the two germline ends. The germline V gene encodes CDR1 MNHEY and CDR2 SVGAGI. Written as DNA, the CDR3 is TGTGCCAGCACTAGCTCAAACAGGGCCGGGGAGCTGTTTTTT. It encodes CASTSSNRAGELFF.

The J gene is TRBJ1-2, the V gene TRBV6-1; 11 positions agree with TRBD1. V dropped 2 bases and J dropped 6; count of bases not matched to a gene: 8. Germline CDR1 and CDR2: MNHNS and SASEGT. CDR3 size: 16 residues. In nucleotides, the CDR3 is TGTGCCAGCAGTGAAAGGGACAGGGGGTACTCCAATGGCTACACCTTC. Encoded protein: CASSERDRGYSNGYTF.

The chain uses TRBV24-1 and TRBJ2-3; 10 nucleotides line up with TRBD2. J was trimmed by 8 bases and V by 4 bases; bases with no gene match: 11. This CDR3 comprises 16 residues. Germline V gene sequence: CDR1 KGHDR, CDR2 SFDVKD. CDR3 in amino acids: CATSDLSGRTPTTQYF. CDR3 nucleotide sequence: TGTGCCACCAGTGACCTTAGCGGGAGGACTCCGACTACGCAGTATTTT.

The sample holds a few counts of this clone. This chain joins TRBV11-3 and TRBJ2-1; 14 bases are shared with TRBD2. The ends lost 4 bases at V and 4 bases at J; junction bases unmatched: 6. Germline loops: CDR1 SGHNT, CDR2 YENEEA. This CDR3 is built from 17 residues. In DNA, the CDR3 is TGTGCCAGCAGCTATGGACTAGCGGGAGGACCATACAATGAGCAGTTCTTC. It is translated as CASSYGLAGGPYNEQFF.

The chain recombines TRBV15 with TRBJ2-7; 12 bases fit TRBD2. This CDR3 comprises 19 residues. Germline CDR1 and CDR2: LNHNV and YYDKDF (reference sequence). V lost 0 bases to trimming and J lost 2 bases; unmatched junction nucleotides: 11. The DNA for the CDR3 is TGTGCCACCAGCAGAGATCTGGGGACTAGCGGGTTCGGCCCCTACGAGCAGTACTTC. Its translation: CATSRDLGTSGFGPYEQYF.

The rearrangement joins TRBV5-1 to TRBJ2-2; the D gene is possibly TRBD2 (5 bases). The CDR3 totals 16 residues. The V end was cut by 0 bases, the J end by 4 bases, with 13 bases between. Germline V gene lookup returns CDR1 SGHRS and CDR2 YFSETQ. The CDR3 DNA is TGCGCCAGCAGCTTGGATCTGGGAGTGGGCACCGGGGAGCTGTTTTTT. Residues: CASSLDLGVGTGELFF.

This clone was recorded only once. The DNA of the CDR3 is TGCGCCAGCAGCTTATCGACAGGGGACACTGAAGCTTTCTTT. Translating gives CASSLSTGDTEAFF. The chain links TRBV5-1 to TRBJ1-1; TRBD1 matches 8 bases. This CDR3 region has 14 residues. From germline, CDR1 is SGHRS and CDR2 YFSETQ. J was trimmed by 3 bases and V by 2 bases; bases with no gene match: 3.

The chain joins TRBV5-1 to TRBJ2-3; 9 bases line up with TRBD2. The CDR3 totals 15 residues. From germline, CDR1 is SGHRS and CDR2 YFSETQ. V dropped 2 bases and J dropped 3; count of bases not matched to a gene: 4. The CDR3 reads CASSFVAGGTDTQYF. CDR3 DNA sequence: TGCGCCAGCAGCTTTGTGGCGGGAGGGACAGATACGCAGTATTTT.

The table lists this clone with a few counts. CDR3 DNA: TGTGCCAGCACCGACCAAGAGACCCAGTACTTC. Its translation is CASTDQETQYF. The chain combines TRBV6-5 with TRBJ2-5; D is unclear. Deletions cut 7 bases from V and 0 bases from J, with 3 bases between. Germline lookup yields CDR1 MNHEY and CDR2 SVGAGI. The CDR3 is 11 residues long.

The chain employs TRBV6-6 and TRBJ2-3; 7 positions agree with TRBD1. With 1 base clipped from V and 2 bases from J, the junction kept 3 bases outside the gene matches. The CDR3 has 15 residues. In germline, CDR1 is MNHNY, CDR2 SVGAGI (reference sequence). CDR3 in amino acids: CASSYWDRYTDTQYF. Here the CDR3 DNA reads TGTGCCAGCAGTTACTGGGACAGATACACAGATACGCAGTATTTT.

This clone showed up just a few times. This chain connects TRBV15 to TRBJ2-7; D is possibly TRBD2 (6 bases). V was trimmed by 0 bases and J by 5 bases, leaving 14 bases between them. CDR1 and CDR2 (germline): LNHNV, YYDKDF (reference sequence). The CDR3 length is 15 residues. CDR3 sequence reads: CATSRESGGPNEQYF. The CDR3 DNA reads as TGTGCCACCAGCAGAGAGTCCGGGGGTCCTAACGAGCAGTACTTC.

This clone was seen only a few times. In DNA form, the CDR3 reads TGTGCCACCAGCAGAGATACGGCAGCAGGGTCATATGGCTACACCTTC. It yields the protein CATSRDTAAGSYGYTF. The gene calls are TRBV15 and TRBJ1-2; maybe TRBD1 (5 bases). CDR3 length: 16 residues. The V gene's germline CDR1 is LNHNV and CDR2 YYDKDF (reference sequence). The V end was cut by 0 bases, the J end by 5 bases, with 16 bases between.

J is TRBJ2-5 and V is TRBV7-3, with TRBD2 identical over 13 bases. Per germline, CDR1 SGHTA and CDR2 FQGTGA. The CDR3 is made up of 17 amino acids. V was clipped by 1 base and J by 4 bases; unmatched bases: 6. In DNA, the CDR3 is TGTGCCAGCAGCTTAATCGGACTAGCGGGAGTCGGAGAGACCCAGTACTTC. This translates into CASSLIGLAGVGETQYF.

The V and J genes are TRBV10-3 and TRBJ2-3; 9 nucleotides match TRBD2. The CDR3 spans 16 residues. CDR1 and CDR2 from the germline V gene are ENHRY and SYGVKD. V lost 3 bases to trimming and J lost 4 bases; unmatched junction nucleotides: 8. The CDR3 nucleotides read TGTGCCATCAGTGACCTGATAGCGGGAGTTTCAGATACGCAGTATTTT. Protein: CAISDLIAGVSDTQYF.

The J gene is TRBJ1-1, the V gene TRBV4-3; TRBD1 agrees at 7 bases. Germline-derived CDR1 and CDR2 are LGHNA and YSLEER. This CDR3 contains 19 residues. V lost 1 base and J lost 3; bases outside the gene matches: 17. In DNA, the CDR3 is TGCGCCAGCAGCCAAGTTACCCCAGGACAGGATGGGATGGACACTGAAGCTTTCTTT. Its translation is CASSQVTPGQDGMDTEAFF.

This clone was seen more than once but under ten times. V gene TRBV6-2 or TRBV6-3 combines with J gene TRBJ2-7; 9 bases map to TRBD1. V shed 2 bases, J shed 3 bases, and the junction held 2 bases outside the gene matches. Germline CDR1 MNHEY, CDR2 SVGEGT. This CDR3 spans 14 amino acids. CDR3 coding DNA: TGTGCCAGCAGTTACGAGACAGGGGGCTACGAGCAGTACTTC. Its protein is CASSYETGGYEQYF.

The gene calls are TRBV28 and TRBJ2-5, with 8 bases that match TRBD1. The ends lost 6 bases at V and 5 bases at J; junction bases unmatched: 8. Germline CDR1 and CDR2: MDHEN and SYDVKM. CDR3 length: 14 residues. The DNA of the CDR3 is TGTGCCAGCAGAAAGCAGGGGGCGGGGGAGACCCAGTACTTC. Protein product: CASRKQGAGETQYF.

The chain joins TRBV27 to TRBJ1-1, with TRBD1 matching over 9 bases. Germline loops: CDR1 MNHEY, CDR2 SMNVEV (reference sequence). This CDR3 is built from 15 residues. The V and J ends lost 5 bases and 3 bases, in that order; junction bases with no gene match: 7. The CDR3 DNA reads TGTGCCAGCAGTCCCGGACAGGGGCCCCACACTGAAGCTTTCTTT. This translates into CASSPGQGPHTEAFF.

This clone has more than one count but fewer than ten. The chain has TRBV6-2 or TRBV6-3 and TRBJ2-7; 8 nucleotides align to TRBD2. CDR3 length equals 17 residues. V was clipped by 5 bases and J by 1 base; unmatched bases: 13. Germline-derived CDR1 and CDR2 are MNHEY and SVGEGT. In nucleotides, the CDR3 is TGTGCCAGCAGTCCCCCGGGGGGCGGGAGGCGATCCTACGAGCAGTACTTC. It is translated as CASSPPGGGRRSYEQYF.